The 26 T cell receptor beta chains below come from one sample, sequenced in a study of blood T cell repertoires in COVID-19. Assay: immunoSEQ multiplex PCR; the TCRdb copy retains only in-frame clones and omits some. The sample lists 350,000 to 450,000 clones, approximately 89% occurring once. The specimen was PBMCs or T cells enriched from blood (not recorded which). These receptors were obtained from a woman aged 40 to 55 who had been exposed to COVID-19.

The genes are TRBV29-1 and TRBJ2-1; TRBD1 is a possible D gene (6 bases). V lost 5 bases and J lost 3, with 11 bases in between. Germline assignment: CDR1 SQVTM and CDR2 ANQGSEA. The CDR3 has 13 residues. The CDR3 protein is CSVRGQIYNEQFF. The DNA for the CDR3 is TGCAGCGTTAGAGGACAGATCTACAATGAGCAGTTCTTC.

V is TRBV28 and J is TRBJ1-1; TRBD1 matches 9 bases. The CDR3 covers 14 residues. Losses at the gene ends were 2 bases for V and 7 bases for J; bases not matched to a gene: 5. Germline V gene sequence: CDR1 MDHEN, CDR2 SYDVKM. CDR3 DNA: TGTGCCAGCAGTTTACTCCGACAGGGGGATGAAGCTTTCTTT. Protein: CASSLLRQGDEAFF.

The chain recombines TRBV7-8 with TRBJ1-1, with D possibly matching TRBD1 (6 bases). V lost 1 base and J 11 bases, leaving 11 bases between the germline ends. The CDR3 covers 12 residues. The germline V gene encodes CDR1 SGHVS and CDR2 FQNEAQ. CDR3: CASSLGGRGAFF. CDR3 DNA: TGTGCCAGCAGCTTAGGAGGCAGGGGTGCTTTCTTT.

The CDR3 loop is CSVEFQDDYQEYQPQHF. CDR3 nucleotide sequence: TGCAGCGTTGAATTCCAGGACGACTACCAGGAATATCAGCCCCAGCATTTT. The genes are TRBV29-1 and TRBJ1-5; D call uncertain. The CDR3 extends over 17 amino acids. Germline CDR1 and CDR2: SQVTM and ANQGSEA. Trimming took 2 bases from V and 5 from J, leaving 22 bases between them.

J is TRBJ1-2 and V is TRBV24-1; weak D call: TRBD1 (6 bases). Trimming took off 5 bases at V and 5 bases at J, with 20 bases between the two ends. Germline lookup yields CDR1 KGHDR and CDR2 SFDVKD. This CDR3 is built from 16 residues. The CDR3 loop reads CATSGVDSLNNYGYTF. CDR3 in DNA: TGTGCCACCAGTGGTGTGGACAGCCTAAATAATTATGGCTACACCTTC.

Details on this clone: Other DNA sequences in the sample encode the same CDR3. The J gene is TRBJ2-1, the V gene TRBV9; D unclear. The CDR3 covers 15 residues. Germline V lookup: CDR1 SGDLS, CDR2 YYNGEE. V shed 0 bases and J shed 0 bases, with 7 bases lying between them. The CDR3 region has the DNA TGTGCCAGCAGCGTAGCTTCGAGCTCCTACAATGAGCAGTTCTTC. Protein product: CASSVASSSYNEQFF.

This chain joins TRBV30 and TRBJ1-2; 9 positions match TRBD1. Losses at the gene ends were 3 bases for V and 5 bases for J; bases not matched to a gene: 7. The CDR3 is 14 residues long. Germline assignment: CDR1 GTSNPN and CDR2 SVGIG (reference sequence). The CDR3 sequence is CAWSTGQGRYGYTF. CDR3 DNA sequence: TGTGCCTGGAGCACAGGACAGGGGAGGTATGGCTACACCTTC.

This chain links TRBV12-3 or TRBV12-4 with TRBJ1-2; TRBD1 might be the D (5 bases). There are 12 residues in the CDR3. The CDR3 sequence: CASSREGYGYTF. The CDR3 DNA follows: TGTGCGAGCTCCAGGGAAGGGTATGGCTACACCTTC.

This sequence joins TRBV27 and TRBJ1-6; D might be TRBD1 (5 bases). The CDR3 spans 13 residues. V gave up 4 bases and J gave up 5 bases, with 6 bases separating them. From germline, CDR1 is MNHEY and CDR2 SMNVEV (reference sequence). CDR3 DNA: TGTGCCAGCAGTTACAGGAATAATTCACCCCTCCACTTT. Its protein product is CASSYRNNSPLHF.

J is TRBJ2-1 and V is TRBV19, with 7 positions matching TRBD2. The germline V gene encodes CDR1 LNHDA and CDR2 SQIVND (reference sequence). The CDR3 totals 13 residues. Trimming cost V 3 bases and J 12 bases; bases outside gene matches: 8. The DNA of the CDR3 is TGTGCCAGTAGTATTCGTACCGGCGGGAGGCAGTTCTTC. This codes for CASSIRTGGRQFF. Complete variable domain (other parts from reference TRBV19 and TRBJ2-1): DGGITQSPKYLFRKEGQNVTLSCEQNLNHDAMYWYRQDPGQGLRLIYYSQIVNDFQKGDIAEGYSVSREKKESFPLTVTSAQKNPTAFYLCASSIRTGGRQFFGPGTRLTVL.

The chain couples TRBV28 to TRBJ2-7, with 7 nucleotides matching TRBD1. This CDR3 is built from 15 residues. Germline CDR1 is MDHEN and CDR2 is SYDVKM. J gave up 4 bases and V 6 bases, and 12 bases lay outside the gene matches. The CDR3 nucleotides read TGTGCCAGCAGCGCCGTACAGGGGTACATGTACGAGCAGTACTTC. Amino acids: CASSAVQGYMYEQYF.

In its sample, this clone was seen a few times. This chain connects TRBV5-1 to TRBJ1-2, with 7 bases identical to TRBD1. The germline V gene has CDR1 SGHRS and CDR2 YFSETQ. The CDR3 has 16 amino acids. The junction had 9 bases not matched to a gene; V was cut back by 0 bases and J by 4 bases. The CDR3 loop is CASSLDPGGPSYGYTF. The CDR3 coding sequence is TGCGCCAGCAGCTTGGACCCAGGGGGGCCTAGCTATGGCTACACCTTC.

This chain connects TRBV19 to TRBJ1-1, with 12 bases lining up with TRBD1. Germline CDR1 and CDR2: LNHDA and SQIVND (reference sequence). The CDR3 totals 14 residues. V was pared by 7 bases and J by 13 bases, with 13 bases of the junction left unmatched. CDR3 amino acids: CASIQKGQGARGFF. DNA for the CDR3: TGTGCCAGTATTCAAAAGGGACAGGGGGCACGTGGTTTCTTT.

The CDR3 DNA reads as TGCAGCGTTGCCGGGACAGGGGGCCTCTACGAGCAGTACTTC. It yields the protein CSVAGTGGLYEQYF. This rearrangement joins TRBV29-1 to TRBJ2-7; 12 nucleotides align to TRBD1. The junction had 4 bases not matched to a gene; V was cut back by 4 bases and J by 3 bases. The germline gives CDR1 SQVTM, CDR2 ANQGSEA. This CDR3 is built from 14 residues.

V and J are TRBV27 and TRBJ2-3, with 7 bases identical to TRBD2. Trimming removed 5 bases from V and 4 bases from J; junction bases left unmatched: 18. The CDR3 loop spans 18 amino acids. Germline V lookup: CDR1 MNHEY, CDR2 SMNVEV (reference sequence). CDR3 sequence: CASSITPGLSMESDTQYF. In nucleotides, the CDR3 is TGTGCCAGCAGTATTACCCCGGGACTATCGATGGAGTCAGATACGCAGTATTTT.

This clone was recorded a few times. This chain uses TRBV12-5 with TRBJ1-2; 11 bases line up with TRBD1. Unmatched junction bases numbered 2, after V lost 4 bases and J lost 4 bases. Germline CDR1 is LGHNT and CDR2 is FRNRAP. The length of the CDR3 is 14 residues. The chain's CDR3 is CASGSGTGGYGYTF. The CDR3 DNA sequence: TGTGCTAGTGGTTCCGGGACAGGGGGCTATGGCTACACCTTC.

This chain connects TRBV9 to TRBJ2-5; D is perhaps TRBD2 (5 bases). CDR3 length equals 15 residues. The germline V gene encodes CDR1 SGDLS and CDR2 YYNGEE. V lost 0 bases and J 5 bases, leaving 14 bases between the germline ends. The DNA for the CDR3 is TGTGCCAGCAGCGTAGTAGGGAGCCTTTCGGAGACCCAGTACTTC. Protein product: CASSVVGSLSETQYF.

This chain connects TRBV29-1 to TRBJ2-3; the match to TRBD1 covers 7 bases. V was pared by 5 bases and J by 4 bases, with 3 bases of the junction left unmatched. CDR1 and CDR2 from the germline V gene are SQVTM and ANQGSEA. The length of the CDR3 is 12 residues. The CDR3 nucleotides read TGCAGCGTTAGACAGGGTTCAGATACGCAGTATTTT. Translating it yields CSVRQGSDTQYF.

The chain has TRBV18 and TRBJ1-1; 9 bases are a match to TRBD1. V dropped 3 bases and J dropped 5; count of bases not matched to a gene: 10. This CDR3 region has 16 residues. Germline CDR1 KGHSH, CDR2 LQKENI. In DNA form, the CDR3 reads TGTGCCAGCTCACCCGGGACAGGGATTCTCCGAACTGAAGCTTTCTTT. This translates into CASSPGTGILRTEAFF.

This chain joins TRBV12-3 or TRBV12-4 and TRBJ2-7; the D is unclear. The V end was cut by 2 bases, the J end by 2 bases, with 4 bases between. The CDR3 extends over 12 amino acids. CDR3 nucleotides: TGTGCCAGCAGTTTATATCCCTACGAGCAGTACTTC. Translated: CASSLYPYEQYF.

This chain uses TRBV19 with TRBJ2-7, with TRBD1 matching over 10 bases. The junction had 5 bases not matched to a gene; V was cut back by 5 bases and J by 1 base. There are 15 residues in the CDR3. Germline V lookup: CDR1 LNHDA, CDR2 SQIVND (reference sequence). As DNA, the CDR3 is TGTGCCAGTAGTTTTCCGGGACAGGGGTCCTACGAGCAGTACTTC. Amino acid sequence: CASSFPGQGSYEQYF.

This chain uses TRBV30 with TRBJ1-2, with D tentatively TRBD1 (6 bases). Germline V gene sequence: CDR1 GTSNPN, CDR2 SVGIG (reference sequence). The CDR3 runs 13 residues. The germline V and J ends were trimmed by 2 bases and 4 bases, with 11 bases remaining between them. CDR3 coding DNA: TGTGCCTGGAGTACGGTGACAGGCTATGGCTACACCTTC. Amino acids: CAWSTVTGYGYTF.

The chain uses TRBV12-3 or TRBV12-4 and TRBJ1-1; no definite D call. Trimming left V 8 bases short and J 8 bases short, with 12 bases between. The length of the CDR3 is 11 residues. DNA for the CDR3: TGTGCCAGCCGAAGCAGGCGAGAAGCTTTCTTT. Protein: CASRSRREAFF.

The rearrangement links TRBV3-1 (or the pseudogene TRBV3-2) to TRBJ2-2; TRBD1 matches 8 bases. Losses at the gene ends were 0 bases for V and 7 bases for J; bases not matched to a gene: 16. The germline V gene has CDR1 LGHDT and CDR2 YNNKEL (reference sequence). This CDR3 has 19 residues. The CDR3 region is CASSQDTGQGFEALGELFF. The CDR3 DNA reads TGTGCCAGCAGCCAAGATACAGGACAGGGTTTTGAGGCCCTCGGGGAGCTGTTTTTT.

The table lists this clone with a few counts. This chain joins TRBV24-1 and TRBJ2-1, with D perhaps matching TRBD1 (6 bases). Germline lookup yields CDR1 KGHDR and CDR2 SFDVKD. Trimming left V 5 bases short and J 8 bases short, with 18 bases between. The CDR3 runs to 15 residues. The CDR3 loop is CATSAHRARSDEQFF. The CDR3 coding sequence is TGTGCCACCAGTGCCCACAGGGCTAGGTCGGATGAGCAGTTCTTC.

The chain recombines TRBV5-1 with TRBJ1-2; D is undetermined. The CDR3 is 17 residues long. V was cut by 1 base and J by 2 bases, with 18 bases left in between. Germline V lookup: CDR1 SGHRS, CDR2 YFSETQ. For the CDR3, the DNA is TGCGCCAGCAGCTTGAATATGTGGGAAGCGGAGAACTATGGCTACACCTTC. It translates to CASSLNMWEAENYGYTF.